These 21 T cell receptor beta chains originate from one sample sequenced in a study of shared clonotypes between healthy human individuals. The assay was immunoSEQ multiplex PCR, and TCRdb's table has in-frame clones only and misses some. The top ten hold about 0.34% of the sample, which has roughly 1,500,000 clones, less than 99% seen once. Sequenced: naive CD4+ T cells sorted from blood. The subset denotes: CD45RA+ positively selected. The source is a young man in good health.

This chain links TRBV4-1 with TRBJ2-7; no clear D gene. The V end lost 3 bases, the J end lost 2 bases, and 14 bases lay between the germline ends. Looked up from germline, CDR1 is MGHRA and CDR2 is YSYEKL. This CDR3 has 15 residues. The CDR3 loop is CASSQLGFNAYEQYF. CDR3 bases: TGCGCCAGCAGCCAGCTGGGATTCAACGCCTACGAGCAGTACTTC.

About this clone: At one end the junction does not follow the germline gene, possibly because of a read error. The chain is built from TRBV18 and TRBJ1-1, with D possibly matching TRBD1 (6 bases). The CDR3 runs 14 residues. Germline lookup yields CDR1 KGHSH and CDR2 LQKENI. CDR3: CASSHTGTNAEAFF. The CDR3, as DNA: TGTGCCAGCTCCCACACAGGGACGAACGCTGAAGCTTTCTTT.

The J gene is TRBJ2-1, the V gene TRBV6-5; D is perhaps TRBD1 (6 bases). CDR3 length: 11 amino acids. Germline CDR1 and CDR2: MNHEY and SVGAGI. The ends were cut back, 5 bases at V and 11 bases at J, with 10 bases in the middle. The CDR3 here is CASSPGAKQFF. CDR3 bases: TGTGCCAGCAGTCCAGGGGCGAAGCAGTTCTTC.

This chain connects TRBV6-6 to TRBJ2-3; 7 bases are a match to TRBD1. This CDR3 comprises 13 residues. CDR1 and CDR2 (germline): MNHNY, SVGAGI (reference sequence). V gave up 5 bases and J gave up 3 bases; unmatched junction bases: 2. CDR3 DNA sequence: TGTGCCAGCAGTGGGACAGCTACAGATACGCAGTATTTT. Translating gives CASSGTATDTQYF.

This chain connects TRBV18 to TRBJ1-2; the D is unclear. CDR3 length: 12 amino acids. Trimming cost V 3 bases and J 8 bases, with 10 bases left between them. The germline CDR1 and CDR2 sequences are KGHSH and LQKENI. The CDR3 reads CASSPQTGGYTF. CDR3 nucleotides: TGTGCCAGCTCACCTCAGACCGGAGGCTACACCTTC.

The chain couples TRBV7-2 to TRBJ2-3; 8 nucleotides align to TRBD1. Germline V gene data show CDR1 as SGHTA and CDR2 as FQGNSA. Germline trimming cut 5 bases from V and 2 bases from J; bases unmatched to any gene: 6. The CDR3 is 15 residues long. CDR3 DNA: TGTGCCAGCAGCCCGGACAGGGTGTTCACAGATACGCAGTATTTT. Protein product: CASSPDRVFTDTQYF.

The sample holds one count of this clone. This chain connects TRBV7-3 to TRBJ2-1, with TRBD2 identical over 8 bases. Trimming took 4 bases from V and 2 from J; bases not matched to a gene: 4. Per germline, CDR1 SGHTA and CDR2 FQGTGA. This CDR3 comprises 15 residues. DNA of the CDR3: TGTGCCAGCAGCTCAGCGGGAGAACCCTACAATGAGCAGTTCTTC. Translation gives CASSSAGEPYNEQFF.

This rearrangement joins TRBV10-3 to TRBJ2-7, with D possibly TRBD2 on 7 matching bases. Germline V lookup: CDR1 ENHRY, CDR2 SYGVKD. V was cut by 2 bases and J by 2 bases, with 10 bases left in between. The CDR3 is 14 amino acids. This CDR3 reads CAISEEGGAYEQYF. In DNA form, the CDR3 reads TGTGCCATCAGTGAGGAGGGGGGGGCCTACGAGCAGTACTTC.

This sequence joins TRBV30 and TRBJ1-2, with D unresolved. Germline V gives CDR1 GTSNPN, CDR2 SVGIG (reference sequence). Trimming stripped 7 bases from V and 4 bases from J, with 13 bases between. The CDR3 spans 12 residues. CDR3 sequence (DNA): TGTGCCTTCGGCAGGACGAGCTATGGCTACACCTTC. Amino acid sequence: CAFGRTSYGYTF.

The genes are TRBV25-1 and TRBJ1-2; a weak D match, TRBD1 (6 bases). This CDR3 region has 13 residues. Deletions cut 4 bases from V and 7 bases from J, with 13 bases between. Germline-derived CDR1 and CDR2 are MGHDK and SYGVNS. The CDR3 is CASSGVGQLGYTF. The CDR3 DNA follows: TGTGCCAGCAGTGGGGTAGGACAGCTTGGCTACACCTTC.

This rearrangement joins TRBV4-1 to TRBJ1-1; the D gene is possibly TRBD1 (6 bases). Trimming removed 0 bases from V and 2 bases from J, with 13 bases in between. From germline, CDR1 is MGHRA and CDR2 YSYEKL. This CDR3 comprises 16 residues. The CDR3 loop reads CASSQEGQLKNTEAFF. The CDR3 nucleotides read TGCGCCAGCAGCCAAGAAGGACAGTTGAAAAACACTGAAGCTTTCTTT.

The V gene is TRBV19, the J gene TRBJ2-1; D is ambiguous. Germline-derived CDR1 and CDR2 are LNHDA and SQIVND (reference sequence). The CDR3 totals 15 residues. V lost 3 bases, J lost 0 bases, and 9 bases lay in between. The CDR3 bases are TGTGCCAGTAGTATTGAGTTTAGCTCCTACAATGAGCAGTTCTTC. This sequence encodes CASSIEFSSYNEQFF.

The rearrangement links TRBV6-4 to TRBJ1-1, with D unclear. Germline CDR1 reads MRHNA; CDR2 reads SNTAGT. The CDR3 extends over 9 amino acids. V lost 11 bases and J 5 bases, leaving 6 bases between the germline ends. The CDR3 loop is CALGTEAFF. In DNA, the CDR3 is TGTGCCCTCGGGACTGAAGCTTTCTTT.

The chain has TRBV5-1 and TRBJ2-5; D unclear. V was trimmed by 2 bases and J by 4 bases, leaving 9 bases between them. Germline CDR1 reads SGHRS; CDR2 reads YFSETQ. There are 13 residues in the CDR3. The CDR3 nucleotides are TGCGCCAGCAGCTTCGGTACAGCAGAGACCCAGTACTTC. This translates into CASSFGTAETQYF.

The rearrangement joins TRBV9 to TRBJ2-2, with 9 bases identical to TRBD1. Germline CDR1 SGDLS, CDR2 YYNGEE. The J segment lost 3 bases and the V segment lost 0 bases, leaving 0 bases of the junction unmatched. The CDR3 runs 15 residues. The CDR3 loop is CASSVGQGDTGELFF. The CDR3 coding sequence is TGTGCCAGCAGCGTAGGACAGGGGGACACCGGGGAGCTGTTTTTT.

V usage is TRBV7-8 and J usage is TRBJ2-1; TRBD2 matches at 11 bases. This CDR3 spans 16 amino acids. The germline V gene encodes CDR1 SGHVS and CDR2 FQNEAQ. The V gene end was trimmed by 1 base and the J gene end by 6 bases; junction bases not matched to a gene: 5. This CDR3 reads CASSLGRLAGSNEQFF. The CDR3 nucleotides are TGTGCCAGCAGCTTAGGGAGACTAGCGGGGTCCAATGAGCAGTTCTTC.

This rearrangement joins TRBV15 to TRBJ2-7; maybe TRBD2 (6 bases). The CDR3 totals 15 residues. V lost 0 bases to trimming and J lost 6 bases, with 15 bases between them. Germline-derived CDR1 and CDR2 are LNHNV and YYDKDF (reference sequence). CDR3 coding DNA: TGTGCCACCAGCAGAGATCGGGGCCGGGGACTCGAGCAGTACTTC. Amino acids: CATSRDRGRGLEQYF.

The chain links TRBV5-1 to TRBJ2-5, with 12 bases that match TRBD2. CDR1 and CDR2 (germline): SGHRS, YFSETQ. V lost 0 bases and J lost 5; bases outside the gene matches: 8. CDR3 length: 17 residues. CDR3 sequence reads: CASSLALAGGPEETQYF. DNA for the CDR3: TGCGCCAGCAGCTTGGCCCTAGCGGGAGGGCCGGAGGAGACCCAGTACTTC.

The V call is TRBV5-1, the J call TRBJ2-3; 9 bases fit TRBD1. This CDR3 is 15 amino acids long. Germline V gene lookup returns CDR1 SGHRS and CDR2 YFSETQ. The V and J ends lost 3 bases and 6 bases, in that order; junction bases with no gene match: 8. The CDR3 nucleotides read TGCGCCAGCAGCTCCACGGGGACAGGGATTGATACGCAGTATTTT. It yields the protein CASSSTGTGIDTQYF.

This chain uses TRBV7-8 with TRBJ2-5, with 11 bases matching TRBD2. J gave up 2 bases and V 5 bases, and 4 bases lay outside the gene matches. The CDR3 is made up of 15 amino acids. The germline V gene has CDR1 SGHVS and CDR2 FQNEAQ. This CDR3 reads CASSTRLAGQETQYF. In DNA form, the CDR3 reads TGTGCCAGCAGCACTAGACTAGCGGGACAAGAGACCCAGTACTTC.

The genes are TRBV7-3 and TRBJ2-7; possible D gene TRBD1, 5 bases. Trimming took 1 base from V and 5 from J, leaving 9 bases between them. The CDR3 contains 13 residues. The germline V gene has CDR1 SGHTA and CDR2 FQGTGA. CDR3 coding DNA: TGTGCCAGCAGCTTAAGGGGCCCAAACGAGCAGTACTTC. Amino acid sequence: CASSLRGPNEQYF. Based on the CDR3 plus reference TRBV7-3 and TRBJ2-7, the full variable domain is GAGVSQTPSNKVTEKGKYVELRCDPISGHTALYWYRQSLGQGPEFLIYFQGTGAADDSGLPNDRFFAVRPEGSVSTLKIQRTERGDSAVYLCASSLRGPNEQYFGPGTRLTVT.